One T cell receptor (beta chain) is described in this entry. V lost 4 bases to trimming and J lost 0 bases, with 9 bases between them. The length of the CDR3 is 14 residues. Germline V gene sequence: CDR1 SNHLY, CDR2 FYNNEI. This entry comes from a study of blood T cell repertoires in COVID-19. Sequencing used immunoSEQ multiplex PCR; TCRdb keeps in-frame clones, though not all of them. Here the sample spans about 220,000 clones, 70% to 90% being singletons. This chain joins TRBV2 and TRBJ2-5; no firm D call. The sample taken for sequencing was peripheral blood. The clonotype comes from a man aged 50-60 years who had recovered from COVID-19. The CDR3 sequence: CASSVFRYQETQYF. The DNA for the CDR3 is TGTGCCAGCAGTGTTTTCCGGTACCAAGAGACCCAGTACTTC.